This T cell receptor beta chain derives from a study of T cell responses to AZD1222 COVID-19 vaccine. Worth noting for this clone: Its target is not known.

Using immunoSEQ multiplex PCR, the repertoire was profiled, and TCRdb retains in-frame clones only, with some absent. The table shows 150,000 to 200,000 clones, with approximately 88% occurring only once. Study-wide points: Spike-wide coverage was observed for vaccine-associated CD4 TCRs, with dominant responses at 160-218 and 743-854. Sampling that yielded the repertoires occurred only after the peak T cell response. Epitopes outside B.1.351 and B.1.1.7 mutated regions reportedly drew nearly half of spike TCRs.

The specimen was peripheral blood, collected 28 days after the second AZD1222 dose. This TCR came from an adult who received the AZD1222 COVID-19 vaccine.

CDR3 protein: CASRGFSGNTIYF. CDR3 DNA sequence: TGTGCCAGCAGGGGTTTCTCTGGAAACACCATATATTTT. V gene TRBV6-5 combines with J gene TRBJ1-3; D is uncertain. V lost 6 bases and J 0 bases, leaving 6 bases between the germline ends. Germline V gene sequence: CDR1 MNHEY, CDR2 SVGAGI. The CDR3 is made up of 13 amino acids.